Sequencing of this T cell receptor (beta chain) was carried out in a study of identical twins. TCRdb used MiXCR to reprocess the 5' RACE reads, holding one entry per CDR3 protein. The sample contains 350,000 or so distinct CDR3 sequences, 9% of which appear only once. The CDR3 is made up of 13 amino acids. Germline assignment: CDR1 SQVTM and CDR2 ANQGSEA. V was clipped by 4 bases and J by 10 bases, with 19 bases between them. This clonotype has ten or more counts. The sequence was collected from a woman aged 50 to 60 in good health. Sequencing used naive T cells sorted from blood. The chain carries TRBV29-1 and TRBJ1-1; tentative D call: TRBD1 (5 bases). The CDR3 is CSVALTTSRGAFF. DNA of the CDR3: TGCAGCGTTGCGTTGACTACATCGAGGGGAGCTTTCTTT.